A single sample is the source of the 26 T cell receptor beta chains below, sequenced in a study of T cell responses to AZD1222 COVID-19 vaccine. Data came from immunoSEQ multiplex PCR; TCRdb stores just in-frame clones and leaves some out. The repertoire consists of about 120,000 clones, with 75% to 90% occurring once and the leading ten covering roughly 3.9%. Sequences were derived from peripheral blood, sampled on day 0 of MenACWY control vaccination. The source of these receptors is an adult in good health.

J is TRBJ2-3 and V is TRBV7-9; TRBD1 or TRBD2 may be the D gene (6 bases each). The germline gives CDR1 SEHNR, CDR2 FQNEAQ (reference sequence). V was pared by 4 bases and J by 0 bases, with 14 bases between. There are 16 residues in the CDR3. CDR3 in amino acids: CASSYPEGDSTDTQYF. The CDR3 DNA is TGTGCCAGCAGCTACCCGGAGGGGGATAGCACAGATACGCAGTATTTT.

This chain joins TRBV9 and TRBJ1-1, with D perhaps TRBD1 (5 bases). CDR1 is SGDLS and CDR2 is YYNGEE in the germline V gene. V lost 4 bases to trimming and J lost 4 bases, with 14 bases between them. This CDR3 region has 14 residues. For the CDR3, the DNA is TGTGCCAGCAGCCCCTCTTGGGGGGGCACTGAAGCTTTCTTT. Protein sequence: CASSPSWGGTEAFF.

A note on this clone: At the DNA level, this CDR3 is encoded by other sequences in the same sample as well. V and J are TRBV4-3 and TRBJ1-2, with D unresolved. V lost 0 bases to trimming and J lost 0 bases, with 5 bases between them. Germline V gene sequence: CDR1 LGHNA, CDR2 YSLEER. The CDR3 totals 14 residues. The CDR3 DNA reads as TGCGCCAGCAGCCAAGATACAGCTAACTATGGCTACACCTTC. It specifies CASSQDTANYGYTF.

The chain carries TRBV7-9 and TRBJ1-1; D remains ambiguous. The CDR3 is 14 residues long. V was clipped by 5 bases and J by 1 base, with 11 bases between them. Germline assignment: CDR1 SEHNR and CDR2 FQNEAQ (reference sequence). The CDR3 DNA is TGTGCCAGCAGCCTCGGAGAGGGGAACACTGAAGCTTTCTTT. Translating it yields CASSLGEGNTEAFF.

This chain links TRBV7-8 with TRBJ2-2, with 7 bases matching TRBD1. CDR3 size: 16 residues. With V trimmed by 5 bases and J by 2 bases, 8 bases remained unmatched. The germline CDR1 and CDR2 sequences are SGHVS and FQNEAQ. CDR3 in DNA: TGTGCCAGCAGCAGGGGGCTAGGTCCAAACACCGGGGAGCTGTTTTTT. It translates to CASSRGLGPNTGELFF.

The chain uses TRBV20-1 and TRBJ2-3; D unresolved. V gave up 3 bases and J gave up 2 bases, with 6 bases separating them. The CDR3 has 12 residues. Germline lookup yields CDR1 DFQATT and CDR2 SNEGSKA (reference sequence). The chain's CDR3 is CSASAPTDTQYF. Here the CDR3 DNA reads TGCAGTGCTAGTGCACCCACAGATACGCAGTATTTT.

The CDR3 coding sequence is TGTGCCAGCACTCCTTCAGGGACAGGGGGAAAGGTTGGCTACACCTTC. This translates into CASTPSGTGGKVGYTF. This rearrangement joins TRBV6-6 to TRBJ1-2; 11 bases fit TRBD1. This CDR3 has 16 residues. Germline values: CDR1 MNHNY, CDR2 SVGAGI (reference sequence). J gave up 7 bases and V 7 bases, and 14 bases lay outside the gene matches.

The gene calls are TRBV7-7 and TRBJ1-1; D gene unclear. The CDR3 sequence is 13 residues long. Trimming shortened V by 3 bases and J by 2 bases, and 7 bases separated the two germline ends. The germline CDR1 and CDR2 sequences are SSHAT and FNYEAQ (reference sequence). The DNA for the CDR3 is TGTGCCAGCAGCTTGGGTTCTAACACTGAAGCTTTCTTT. Protein sequence: CASSLGSNTEAFF.

This clone was recorded a few times. A much larger clone is a single base away; this may be a read error. This chain uses TRBV4-1 with TRBJ1-5, with TRBD1 identical over 9 bases. This CDR3 spans 15 amino acids. J lost 6 bases, V lost 2 bases, and 5 bases had no gene match. Germline CDR1 MGHRA, CDR2 YSYEKL. Here the CDR3 reads CASSQPRQGGQPQHF. CDR3 coding DNA: TGCGCCAGCAGCCAACCCCGACAGGGGGGTCAGCCCCAGCATTTT.

This chain uses TRBV2 with TRBJ1-5, with D perhaps TRBD1 (6 bases). V shed 8 bases and J shed 4 bases, with 15 bases lying between them. The germline gives CDR1 SNHLY, CDR2 FYNNEI. The CDR3 totals 14 residues. CDR3 amino acids: CASGEDRLNQPQHF. CDR3 nucleotides: TGTGCCAGCGGAGAGGACAGACTAAATCAGCCCCAGCATTTT.

The chain carries TRBV28 and TRBJ1-4; D is ambiguous. The CDR3 spans 15 residues. V was cut by 2 bases and J by 5 bases, with 12 bases left in between. Germline V CDR1 and CDR2: MDHEN, SYDVKM. CDR3 in DNA: TGTGCCAGCAGTTTAACGGCCGGGGAGAATGAAAAACTGTTTTTT. Translated, it gives CASSLTAGENEKLFF.

This rearrangement joins TRBV3-1 (or the pseudogene TRBV3-2) to TRBJ1-1, with TRBD1 as a possible D gene (6 bases). CDR1 is LGHDT, CDR2 YNNKEL, per germline (reference sequence). The CDR3 is 15 amino acids. V was cut by 1 base and J by 4 bases, with 13 bases left in between. The CDR3 loop reads CASSQGFSGATEAFF. DNA of the CDR3: TGTGCCAGCAGCCAAGGGTTTTCAGGGGCCACTGAAGCTTTCTTT.

The CDR3, as DNA: TGTGCCAGCAGCCTAGTCGGGACTAGCGGGGAGCAGTTCTTC. Translation: CASSLVGTSGEQFF. The rearrangement links TRBV28 to TRBJ2-1, with 12 bases fitting TRBD2. Germline trimming cut 6 bases from V and 10 bases from J; bases unmatched to any gene: 7. CDR3 size: 14 residues. The germline V gene has CDR1 MDHEN and CDR2 SYDVKM.

As for this clone: Distinct nucleotide sequences in the sample also encode this CDR3. V gene TRBV18 combines with J gene TRBJ2-7; D is undetermined. The V and J ends lost 3 bases and 4 bases respectively, with 10 bases between them. Germline V lookup: CDR1 KGHSH, CDR2 LQKENI. The CDR3 covers 13 residues. CDR3 residues: CASSPGREYEQYF. The CDR3 DNA is TGTGCCAGCTCACCGGGCCGAGAGTACGAGCAGTACTTC.

The table lists this clone with a count of one. The J gene is TRBJ2-7, the V gene TRBV28; 8 bases map to TRBD1. The CDR3 has 14 amino acids. Germline loops: CDR1 MDHEN, CDR2 SYDVKM. V lost 8 bases and J lost 5; bases outside the gene matches: 11. The CDR3 is CASSTQTGVDEQYF. The CDR3 DNA reads TGTGCCAGCTCAACTCAGACAGGGGTGGACGAGCAGTACTTC.

A note on this clone: At one boundary the junction diverges from the germline segment, which might be a read error. The CDR3 protein is CASSAMTAPLSGPLRF. The CDR3 DNA reads TGTGCCAGCAGCGCTATGACAGCACCGTTATCAGGCCCGCTTCGGTTC. The J gene is TRBJ1-2, the V gene TRBV7-2; D possibly corresponds to TRBD1 (5 bases). CDR3 length: 16 amino acids. Germline V CDR1 and CDR2: SGHTA, FQGNSA.

The rearrangement joins TRBV12-3 or TRBV12-4 to TRBJ1-2, with D possibly matching TRBD1 (5 bases). Trimming took 1 base from V and 4 from J, leaving 7 bases between them. This CDR3 comprises 13 residues. The CDR3 DNA sequence: TGTGCCAGCAGTTTAGGACAGTTCTATGGCTACACCTTC. Its translation is CASSLGQFYGYTF.

The rearrangement links TRBV5-1 to TRBJ2-7; 10 nucleotides line up with TRBD1. The CDR3 is 15 residues long. Trimming removed 3 bases from V and 3 bases from J; junction bases left unmatched: 6. Germline loops: CDR1 SGHRS, CDR2 YFSETQ. The CDR3 is CASSSDRGFFYEQYF. The DNA for the CDR3 is TGCGCCAGCAGCTCGGACAGGGGGTTTTTCTACGAGCAGTACTTC.

This clone was recorded many times. The chain links TRBV19 to TRBJ1-4; no definite D call. This CDR3 is 11 amino acids long. Looked up from germline, CDR1 is LNHDA and CDR2 is SQIVND (reference sequence). Trimming cost V 6 bases and J 13 bases, with 12 bases left between them. The CDR3 region has the DNA TGTGCCAGTAGCCTGTCGGGAGGACTGTTTTTT. This encodes CASSLSGGLFF.

CDR3 region: CASSTGTSGGLISYEQYF. Written as DNA, the CDR3 is TGTGCCAGCAGTACCGGGACTAGCGGGGGCCTAATCTCCTACGAGCAGTACTTC. This chain uses TRBV28 with TRBJ2-7; 14 bases fit TRBD2. Germline V CDR1 and CDR2: MDHEN, SYDVKM. The CDR3 length is 18 residues. Losses at the gene ends were 5 bases for V and 0 bases for J; bases not matched to a gene: 9.

The chain is built from TRBV7-2 and TRBJ1-6; D is unresolved. This CDR3 spans 11 amino acids. Trimming removed 5 bases from V and 7 bases from J, with 3 bases in between. Germline V lookup: CDR1 SGHTA, CDR2 FQGNSA. The CDR3 spells CASSRNSPLHF. In DNA form, the CDR3 reads TGTGCCAGCAGCCGCAATTCACCCCTCCACTTT.

The chain employs TRBV6-2 or TRBV6-3 and TRBJ2-2; TRBD2 is a possible D gene (5 bases). This CDR3 comprises 19 residues. V lost 0 bases to trimming and J lost 5 bases, with 22 bases between them. The germline gives CDR1 MNHEY, CDR2 SVGEGT. The CDR3 loop is CASSYSDTPEDQRTGELFF. The CDR3 DNA sequence: TGTGCCAGCAGTTACTCAGACACCCCGGAGGACCAACGGACCGGGGAGCTGTTTTTT.

The chain joins TRBV9 to TRBJ2-1; 9 positions agree with TRBD2. The CDR3 spans 15 residues. After removal of 0 bases from V and 9 bases from J, the junction contained 7 bases not matched to a gene. CDR1 and CDR2 from the germline V gene are SGDLS and YYNGEE. CDR3 DNA sequence: TGTGCCAGCAGCGTAGAACGCGGGGGGGCCTTTGAGCAGTTCTTC. Translation gives CASSVERGGAFEQFF.

This clone was found a few times. This chain connects TRBV7-8 to TRBJ1-1, with D tentatively TRBD1 (5 bases). This CDR3 is built from 12 residues. The germline gives CDR1 SGHVS, CDR2 FQNEAQ. Between the trimmed V and J ends, which lost 8 bases and 7 bases, there was a span of 14 bases. The CDR3 DNA reads TGTGCCAGCGGGACGCGTCCTTATGAAGCTTTCTTT. It yields the protein CASGTRPYEAFF.

This chain joins TRBV5-1 and TRBJ1-3; 9 bases are a match to TRBD1. Germline CDR1 and CDR2: SGHRS and YFSETQ. The CDR3 runs to 16 residues. V trimming: 4 bases; J trimming: 0 bases; junction bases outside the gene matches: 5. The CDR3 loop is CASSRDRASSGNTIYF. The CDR3 DNA sequence: TGCGCCAGCAGCAGGGACAGGGCAAGCTCTGGAAACACCATATATTTT.

V gene TRBV3-1 (or the pseudogene TRBV3-2) combines with J gene TRBJ1-6, with D maybe TRBD1 (6 bases). Trimming removed 0 bases at V and 11 bases at J, with 8 bases between. Germline V CDR1 and CDR2: LGHDT, YNNKEL (reference sequence). The CDR3 runs to 13 residues. CDR3 residues: CASSQDSGAPLHF. CDR3 DNA sequence: TGTGCCAGCAGCCAAGATTCAGGGGCACCCCTCCACTTT.